The rows below give T cell receptor beta chains drawn from one sample of a study of regulatory T cells in long-lasting Graves disease. Via MiXCR, TCRdb re-called the multiplex PCR reads, giving one row per CDR3 protein. Of 350,000 to 400,000 distinct CDR3 sequences listed, 15% to 20% are singletons. These data are also associated with another study on T cells in Graves' hyperthyroidism and ophthalmopathy.

Sample: peripheral blood mononuclear cells (PBMCs), taken at new diagnosis, from a patient treated with antithyroid drugs. The receptors originated from a woman between 18 and 30 years old with Graves disease. Each CDR3 is given with its conserved first and last residue. The D gene is left open where the match is weak. Size is stated for part of the rows, as once, few or many counts, or as a class when the clone is expanded.

D,size,V,J,CDR3,DNA
TRBD2,many,TRBV7-2,TRBJ2-7,CASSPGGGVSYEQYF,TGTGCCAGCAGCCCGGGGGGGGGCGTCTCCTACGAGCAGTACTTC
.,many,TRBV5-1,TRBJ1-1,CASSLGGHTEAFF,TGTGCCAGCAGTTTGGGCGGCCACACTGAAGCTTTCTTT
.,.,TRBV19,TRBJ1-2,CASGRFNYGYTF,TGTGCCAGTGGACGATTTAACTATGGCTACACCTTC
TRBD1,.,TRBV20-1,TRBJ2-5,CSASLPGQWEETQYF,TGCAGTGCTAGTCTCCCGGGACAGTGGGAGGAGACCCAGTACTTC
TRBD1,many,TRBV3-1,TRBJ1-1,CASSQAGGEAFF,TGTGCCAGCAGCCAGGCAGGGGGTGAAGCTTTCTTT
.,many,TRBV12-3/TRBV12-4,TRBJ1-6,CASSLVQGESPLHF,TGTGCCAGCAGTTTAGTCCAGGGTGAATCACCCCTCCACTTT
.,medium-sized,TRBV30,TRBJ2-2,CAWSVPDVDTGELFF,TGTGCCTGGAGTGTCCCGGACGTCGACACCGGGGAGCTGTTTTTT
TRBD1,.,TRBV5-5,TRBJ1-1,CASRPFRDRGMNTEAFF,TGTGCCAGCAGGCCTTTCCGGGACAGGGGTATGAACACTGAAGCTTTCTTT
.,many,TRBV29-1,TRBJ2-1,CSVARVEGNEQFF,TGCAGCGTTGCTAGGGTGGAGGGCAATGAGCAGTTCTTC
.,few,TRBV5-4,TRBJ2-7,CASSPAGYSSYEQYF,TGTGCCAGCAGCCCCGCCGGGTATAGCTCCTACGAGCAGTACTTC
TRBD2,many,TRBV7-7,TRBJ2-5,CASSWLAGGPETQYF,TGTGCTAGCAGCTGGCTAGCGGGGGGGCCGGAGACCCAGTACTTC
.,many,TRBV7-2,TRBJ2-7,CASSLAGGGTYEQYF,TGTGCCAGCAGCTTAGCGGGCGGGGGCACCTACGAGCAGTACTTC
.,many,TRBV7-9,TRBJ1-1,CASFPIPSGLSF,TGTGCCAGTTTCCCCATACCCTCCGGCCTCTCCTTT
TRBD1,many,TRBV20-1,TRBJ1-2,CSARQDRGFWDYGYTF,TGCAGTGCTAGACAGGACAGGGGGTTTTGGGACTATGGCTACACCTTC
.,few,TRBV12-3/TRBV12-4,TRBJ2-1,CASSFVPGNEQFF,TGTGCCAGCAGTTTTGTTCCTGGGAATGAGCAGTTCTTC
.,many,TRBV19,TRBJ2-7,CASSIEGFRSSYEQYF,TGTGCCAGTAGTATAGAAGGATTTAGGAGCTCCTACGAGCAGTACTTC
.,many,TRBV24-1,TRBJ2-3,CATSDLPLRDGTSTDTQYF,TGTGCCACCAGTGACCTGCCCCTTCGGGACGGAACTAGCACAGATACGCAGTATTTT
TRBD1,many,TRBV12-5,TRBJ2-1,CASGLETGGYIEQFF,TGTGCTAGTGGTTTAGAAACAGGGGGTTATATTGAGCAGTTCTTC
.,few,TRBV6-1,TRBJ2-1,CASSRRKDSSYNEQFF,TGTGCCAGCAGTCGTAGAAAGGACAGCTCCTACAATGAGCAGTTCTTC
TRBD1,few,TRBV7-7,TRBJ2-3,CACSFSGGRTDTQYF,TGTGCTTGCAGCTTTTCAGGGGGCAGGACAGATACGCAGTATTTT
.,many,TRBV6-2/TRBV6-3,TRBJ2-7,CASNIWGAGGSYEQYF,TGTGCCAGCAATATATGGGGGGCAGGAGGTTCCTACGAGCAGTACTTC
.,many,TRBV5-1,TRBJ2-3,CASSRDGVSTDTQYF,TGCGCCAGCAGCCGGGATGGGGTCAGCACAGATACGCAGTATTTT
TRBD2,.,TRBV6-1,TRBJ2-7,CASSPVAGGVDEQYF,TGTGCCAGCAGTCCCGTGGCGGGAGGTGTCGACGAGCAGTACTTC
.,many,TRBV3-1,TRBJ2-3,CASSQDPNGESTDTQYF,TGTGCCAGCAGCCAAGATCCGAACGGGGAGAGCACAGATACGCAGTATTTT
TRBD1,many,TRBV28,TRBJ2-7,CASRPTGSYEQYF,TGTGCCAGCAGGCCGACAGGGTCCTACGAGCAGTACTTC
TRBD2,many,TRBV27,TRBJ2-1,CASSPLSSGNNEQFF,TGTGCCAGCAGTCCCCTGTCTAGCGGTAACAATGAGCAGTTCTTC
.,.,TRBV7-2,TRBJ1-6,CASSLLGQANSPLHF,TGTGCCAGCAGCTTACTTGGCCAGGCGAATTCACCCCTCCACTTT
TRBD1,many,TRBV28,TRBJ2-1,CASRNRGEQFF,TGTGCCAGCAGGAACAGGGGTGAGCAGTTCTTC
TRBD2,.,TRBV13,TRBJ2-7,CASRPVVGGLEQYF,TGTGCCAGCAGGCCAGTGGTGGGGGGGTTGGAGCAGTACTTC
.,many,TRBV3-1,TRBJ2-2,CASRGHQTGELFF,TGTGCCAGCAGGGGTCACCAGACCGGGGAGCTGTTTTTT
TRBD1,many,TRBV28,TRBJ1-5,CASSRTGGRQPQHF,TGTGCCAGCAGTCGAACAGGGGGCCGTCAGCCCCAGCATTTT
TRBD2,.,TRBV5-1,TRBJ2-5,CASSSRGLAEGEETQYF,TGCGCCAGCAGCAGCCGGGGACTAGCGGAGGGGGAAGAGACCCAGTACTTC
.,.,TRBV29-1,TRBJ2-1,CSAELLNEQFF,TGCAGCGCTGAACTGCTCAATGAGCAGTTCTTC
TRBD2,many,TRBV7-2,TRBJ2-1,CASSLTVAGEQFF,TGTGCCAGCAGCTTGACCGTAGCGGGTGAGCAGTTCTTC
TRBD1,many,TRBV2,TRBJ1-5,CASNRDRTSNQPQHF,TGTGCCAGCAATAGGGACAGGACCAGCAATCAGCCCCAGCATTTT
.,.,TRBV7-9,TRBJ1-2,CASSLSGPQPYGYTF,TGTGCCAGCAGCTTATCCGGACCCCAACCCTATGGCTACACCTTC